This record covers a single TCR beta chain. The data were produced by immunoSEQ multiplex PCR, yet TCRdb's version contains in-frame clones alone and is incomplete. The sample shows more than 65,000 clones, around four fifths of them seen only once. J gave up 2 bases and V 2 bases, and 6 bases lay outside the gene matches. This CDR3 is 15 amino acids long. The germline V gene has CDR1 SGHRS and CDR2 YFSETQ. These data are taken from a study of blood T cell repertoires in COVID-19. The chain carries TRBV5-1 and TRBJ1-1; TRBD1 matches at 7 bases. The sequenced sample was peripheral blood. The origin of this receptor is a human donor in a cohort sampled during active COVID-19. This chain's CDR3 is CASSFRGTANTEAFF. As DNA, the CDR3 is TGCGCCAGCAGCTTCCGGGGGACAGCAAACACTGAAGCTTTCTTT.